Sequencing of this TCR beta chain was carried out in a study of T cell responses to AZD1222 COVID-19 vaccine. General observations from the study: White British ancestry dominated among donors, who included more females, and clonal diversity was possibly underestimated.

Libraries were prepared by immunoSEQ multiplex PCR; TCRdb keeps only in-frame clonotypes and omits some of them. Of approximately 96,000 clones listed, 75% to 95% were seen once; the top ten hold roughly 10%. CDR1 is SGHTS, CDR2 YDEGEE, per germline. The CDR3 totals 17 residues. Trimming removed 3 bases from V and 0 bases from J, with 13 bases in between. On this clone itself: The target antigen is unknown.

The chain recombines TRBV5-8 with TRBJ1-6, with D unclear. The specimen comprised peripheral blood, sampled 28 days after the second AZD1222 dose. The sequence was obtained from an adult who received the AZD1222 COVID-19 vaccine. The CDR3 here is CASSSDPDASYNSPLHF. CDR3 coding DNA: TGTGCCAGCAGCTCGGACCCCGACGCCTCCTATAATTCACCCCTCCACTTT.